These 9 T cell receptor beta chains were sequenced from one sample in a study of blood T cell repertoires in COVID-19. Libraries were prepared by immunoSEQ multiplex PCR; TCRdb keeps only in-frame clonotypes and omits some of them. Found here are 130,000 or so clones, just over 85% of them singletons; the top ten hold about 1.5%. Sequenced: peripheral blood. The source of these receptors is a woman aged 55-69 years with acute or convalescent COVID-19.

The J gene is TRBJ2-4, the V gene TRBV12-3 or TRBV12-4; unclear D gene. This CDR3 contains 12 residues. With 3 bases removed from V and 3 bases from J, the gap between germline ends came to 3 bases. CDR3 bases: TGTGCCAGCAGTTTCAACAAAAACATTCAGTACTTC. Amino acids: CASSFNKNIQYF.

In DNA, the CDR3 is TGTGCCAGCAGCTCCGGACTAGTTACGCCAAATACGCAGTATTTT. Its translation is CASSSGLVTPNTQYF. The chain joins TRBV5-4 to TRBJ2-3; 7 nucleotides line up with TRBD2. Germline CDR1 and CDR2: SGHNT and YYREEE (reference sequence). This CDR3 is 15 amino acids long. The J segment lost 7 bases and the V segment lost 3 bases, leaving 11 bases of the junction unmatched.

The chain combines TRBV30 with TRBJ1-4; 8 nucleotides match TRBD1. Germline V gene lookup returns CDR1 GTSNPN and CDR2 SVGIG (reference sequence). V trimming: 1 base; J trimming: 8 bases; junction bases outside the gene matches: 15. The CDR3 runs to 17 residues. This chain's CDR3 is CAWSGTGSHLGLEKLFF. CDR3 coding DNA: TGTGCCTGGAGTGGGACAGGGTCTCACCTGGGGTTAGAAAAACTGTTTTTT. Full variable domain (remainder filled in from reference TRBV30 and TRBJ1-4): SQTIHQWPATLVQPVGSPLSLECTVEGTSNPNLYWYRQAAGRGLQLLFYSVGIGQISSEVPQNLSASRPQDRQFILSSKKLLLSDSGFYLCAWSGTGSHLGLEKLFFGSGTQLSVL.

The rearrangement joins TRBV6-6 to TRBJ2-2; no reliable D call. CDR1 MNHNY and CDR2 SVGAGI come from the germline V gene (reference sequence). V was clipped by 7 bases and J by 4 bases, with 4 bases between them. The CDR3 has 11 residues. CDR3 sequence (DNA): TGTGCCAGCACCCTCACCGGGGAGCTGTTTTTT. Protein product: CASTLTGELFF.

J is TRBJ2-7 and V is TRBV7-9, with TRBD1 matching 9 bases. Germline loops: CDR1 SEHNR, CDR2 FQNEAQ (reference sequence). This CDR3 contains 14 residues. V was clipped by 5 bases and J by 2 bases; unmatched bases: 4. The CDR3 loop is CASSPGTGPYEQYF. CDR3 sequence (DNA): TGTGCCAGCAGCCCCGGGACAGGGCCCTACGAGCAGTACTTC.

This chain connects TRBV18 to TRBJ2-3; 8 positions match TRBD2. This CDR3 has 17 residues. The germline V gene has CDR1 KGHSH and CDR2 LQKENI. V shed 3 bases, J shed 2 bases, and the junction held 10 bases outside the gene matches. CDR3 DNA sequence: TGTGCCAGCTCACCTCCCGGCGGGGGGAAAATCACAGATACGCAGTATTTT. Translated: CASSPPGGGKITDTQYF.

The CDR3 loop is CASSPPSGGRINEQFF. The CDR3 DNA follows: TGTGCCAGCTCACCACCATCGGGGGGGAGGATCAATGAGCAGTTCTTC. V usage is TRBV18 and J usage is TRBJ2-1; the match to TRBD2 covers 8 bases. Germline V gives CDR1 KGHSH, CDR2 LQKENI. The junction had 7 bases not matched to a gene; V was cut back by 0 bases and J by 6 bases. This CDR3 contains 16 residues.

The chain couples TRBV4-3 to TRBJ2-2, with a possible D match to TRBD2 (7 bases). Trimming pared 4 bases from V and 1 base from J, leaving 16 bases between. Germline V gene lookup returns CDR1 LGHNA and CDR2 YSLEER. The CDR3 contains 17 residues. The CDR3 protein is CASSPYSGGENTGELFF. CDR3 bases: TGCGCCAGCAGCCCCTACTCGGGGGGCGAGAACACCGGGGAGCTGTTTTTT.

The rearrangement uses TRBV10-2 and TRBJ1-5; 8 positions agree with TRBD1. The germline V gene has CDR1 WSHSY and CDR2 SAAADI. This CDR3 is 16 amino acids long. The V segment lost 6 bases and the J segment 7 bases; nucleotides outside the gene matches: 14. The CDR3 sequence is CASRRGGQGESQPQHF. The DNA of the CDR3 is TGCGCCAGCAGACGTGGAGGACAGGGAGAGTCGCAGCCCCAGCATTTT.